These 3 T cell receptor beta chains were all obtained from the same sample, sequenced in a study of molecular identifiers for immune sequencing clone quantification. Via MiXCR, TCRdb re-called the PCR reads, giving one row per CDR3 protein. The sample lists 600,000 to 650,000 distinct CDR3 sequences, 15% to 20% occurring once. Specimen: naive CD8+ T cells from blood, with Jurkat cell RNA spiked in. Subset in this sample: FACS-sorted CD8+CD4-CCR7+CD45RA+ naive T cells. Receptors were obtained from a human donor in good health. Some libraries in this study had Jurkat cell RNA spiked in.

This clonotype was found many times. V and J are TRBV9 and TRBJ2-5, with D perhaps TRBD1 or TRBD2 (5 bases each). Germline CDR1 and CDR2: SGDLS and YYNGEE. The CDR3 extends over 14 amino acids. V lost 4 bases and J lost 1, with 11 bases in between. This CDR3 is CASSQSGTQETQYF. DNA for the CDR3: TGTGCCAGCAGCCAATCTGGGACCCAAGAGACCCAGTACTTC.

About this clonotype: This sequence may be a read error, since a much larger clone differs from it by one base. The chain couples TRBV6-2 or TRBV6-3 to TRBJ2-1; the D gene could be TRBD1 or TRBD2 (5 bases each). The V gene's germline CDR1 is MNHEY and CDR2 SVGEGT. Trimming shortened V by 2 bases and J by 12 bases, and 8 bases separated the two germline ends. This CDR3 contains 11 residues. The CDR3 reads CASSYMGVQFF. DNA for the CDR3: TGTGCCAGCAGTTACATGGGGGTGCAGTTCTTC.

The table lists this clonotype with a few counts. One junction end does not reproduce the germline sequence, and a read error may be involved. The J gene is TRBJ2-1, the V gene TRBV5-4, with TRBD2 matching over 11 bases. Germline V gene sequence: CDR1 SGHNT, CDR2 YYREEE (reference sequence). There are 15 residues in the CDR3. CDR3 sequence reads: CACSLVLAGADEQFF. The CDR3 DNA sequence: TGTGCCTGCAGCTTGGTACTAGCGGGAGCCGATGAGCAGTTCTTC.